This TCR beta chain stems from a study of T cell repertoires in cytomegalovirus infection. Study results and caveats: Based on cumulative public TCR beta family frequency, carriers of CMV plus the relevant HLA were identified.

V lost 0 bases to trimming and J lost 7 bases, with 13 bases between them. The germline V gene has CDR1 LGHNA and CDR2 YSLEER. The CDR3 length is 14 residues. TCRdb passed the reads through MiXCR, listing each CDR3 protein once. In the table there are some 400,000 distinct CDR3 sequences, approximately 31% of which are singletons. Worth noting for this clonotype: Antigen unknown.

The sequence was obtained from a human donor in good health (CMV status not recorded). Some clones in this sample may be carry-over from other donors' samples. The specimen sequenced was PBMCs. The chain has TRBV4-3 and TRBJ2-7; D is unclear. CDR3 DNA sequence: TGCGCCAGCAGCCAAGATCAACTAACGGATGAGCAGTACTTC. This sequence encodes CASSQDQLTDEQYF.